The rows below give T cell receptor beta chains drawn from one sample of a study of OX40 agonist ivuxolimab in advanced cancers. Measured with immunoSEQ multiplex PCR; TCRdb has only the in-frame clones, and not every one. This sample yields about 19,000 clones, of which 77% are seen a single time; about 17% belongs to the top ten. The specimen comprised CD4+ or CD8+ T cells sorted from blood, sampled in a trial of the OX40 agonist ivuxolimab. These receptor sequences come from an adult with an advanced solid tumor such as melanoma, head and neck, liver or kidney cancer. The CDR3 runs from the conserved cysteine through the conserved F or W. Fields, in order: D gene, clone size, J gene, V gene, CDR3 DNA, CDR3 protein. The D gene is left open where the match is weak. Rows may omit the clone size; those that give it use once, few, many or a size class.

. | few | TRBJ1-5 | TRBV19 | TGTGCCAGTCATACGGGACAAGGGGATCAGCCCCAGCATTTT | CASHTGQGDQPQHF
TRBD2 | . | TRBJ2-7 | TRBV5-4 | TGTGCCAGCAGGTTAGCGGGAGATGAAAACCAGTACTTC | CASRLAGDENQYF
. | . | TRBJ2-1 | TRBV9 | TGTGCCAGCAGCGGACCTAGCAATGAGCAGTTCTTC | CASSGPSNEQFF
TRBD1 | . | TRBJ2-2 | TRBV7-6 | TGTGCCAGCAGCTCCGTAGACAGGGTGAACGCCGGGGAGCTGTTTTTT | CASSSVDRVNAGELFF
. | . | TRBJ1-3 | TRBV5-6 | TGTGCCAGCAGCTTGACTGGAAACACCATATATTTT | CASSLTGNTIYF
. | few | TRBJ2-6 | TRBV4-3 | TGCGCCAGCAGCCAAGAATACGGGTCTGGGGCCAACGTCCTGACTTTC | CASSQEYGSGANVLTF
. | . | TRBJ2-1 | TRBV2 | TGTGCCAGCACAAAGGGGGGGTTCGCCCACAATGAGCAGTTCTTC | CASTKGGFAHNEQFF
. | few | TRBJ2-7 | TRBV19 | TGTGCCAGTAGTATAGGCAGGGGTTACGAGCAGTACTTC | CASSIGRGYEQYF
. | . | TRBJ2-7 | TRBV28 | TGTGCCAGCAGCGACCTTGGCGGCTTATCCTACGAGCAGTACTTC | CASSDLGGLSYEQYF
. | . | TRBJ1-2 | TRBV28 | TGTGCCAGCAGTTTAGACGGTAACTATGGCTACACCTTC | CASSLDGNYGYTF
. | few | TRBJ2-1 | TRBV4-1 | TGCGCCAGCAGCCAAGGGATGAGCTCCTACAATGAGCAGTTCTTC | CASSQGMSSYNEQFF
. | . | TRBJ2-6 | TRBV14 | TGTGCCAGCAGTCCTAGCCGGGACAAGGACTCCTCTGGGGCCAACGTCCTGACTTTC | CASSPSRDKDSSGANVLTF
TRBD2 | . | TRBJ2-1 | TRBV19 | TGTGCCAGTAGTACCGGGACTAACCTTCGTATTGAGCAGTTCTTC | CASSTGTNLRIEQFF
. | . | TRBJ2-1 | TRBV9 | TGTGCCAGCAGCGTAGAAGGTCTGCTCTCCTACAATGAGCAGTTCTTC | CASSVEGLLSYNEQFF
. | . | TRBJ1-2 | TRBV4-3 | TGCGCCAGCAGCCAAGGACGCCTCCAGGGTGCAAGGCATGGCTACACCTTC | CASSQGRLQGARHGYTF
TRBD1 | . | TRBJ1-2 | TRBV19 | TGTGCCAGTAGTACGGGACAGGGGGCTCTTGGCTACACCTTC | CASSTGQGALGYTF
. | . | TRBJ2-7 | TRBV11-2 | TGTGCCAGCAGCTTAGAATGGGGGGCGGACGAGCAGTACTTC | CASSLEWGADEQYF
. | . | TRBJ1-2 | TRBV27 | TGTGCCAGCAGTTTATCACAGGGAGGTTCGGGCTACACCTTC | CASSLSQGGSGYTF
TRBD2 | . | TRBJ2-3 | TRBV9 | TGTGCCAGCAGCGAGGTGGCTAGCGGGACAGATACGCAGTATTTT | CASSEVASGTDTQYF
. | . | TRBJ1-1 | TRBV4-3 | TGCGCCAGCAGCCAAGATCCGGATTTCGGTGAAGCTTTCTTT | CASSQDPDFGEAFF
TRBD1 | . | TRBJ2-5 | TRBV11-3 | TGTGCCAGCAGCCCCAGGGGGTCCCAAGAGACCCAGTACTTC | CASSPRGSQETQYF
. | . | TRBJ1-1 | TRBV5-1 | TGCGCCAGCAGCTTGGGACGCGGGGAGGCTTTCTTT | CASSLGRGEAFF
TRBD2 | medium-sized | TRBJ2-1 | TRBV7-9 | TGTGCCAGCAGCCTCCATCTAGCGGGACGATCCTACAATGAGCAGTTCTTC | CASSLHLAGRSYNEQFF
. | . | TRBJ1-1 | TRBV5-3 | TGTGCCAGAAGCTGTACAGGGCCTGAAGCTTTCTTT | CARSCTGPEAFF
TRBD2 | once | TRBJ2-1 | TRBV4-1 | TGCGCCAGCAGCCAAGTAAGAGGGGCTAGCGGGGGCTATGAGCAGTTCTTC | CASSQVRGASGGYEQFF
. | . | TRBJ2-2 | TRBV28 | TGTGCCAGCACTCGGGCCGGGGAGCTGTTTTTT | CASTRAGELFF
. | . | TRBJ2-5 | TRBV5-5 | TGTGCCAGCAGCCCTGGTTGGAGGGAACAAGAGACCCAGTACTTC | CASSPGWREQETQYF
. | . | TRBJ1-1 | TRBV6-5 | TGTGCCAGCAGTTACGCAGGGAACACTGAAGCTTTCTTT | CASSYAGNTEAFF
TRBD2 | . | TRBJ2-1 | TRBV7-8 | TGTGCCAGCAGCCCCGGACTAGCGGTTTACAATGAGCAGTTCTTC | CASSPGLAVYNEQFF
TRBD2 | . | TRBJ2-7 | TRBV7-9 | TGTGCCAGCAGCTCAATAGCGGGAGGTTCCTACGAGCAGTACTTC | CASSSIAGGSYEQYF
TRBD2 | few | TRBJ2-3 | TRBV19 | TGTGCCAGTAGTCCGTCCCGGGGGACTAGAGGTTCTGATACGCAGTATTTT | CASSPSRGTRGSDTQYF
. | . | TRBJ2-3 | TRBV7-3 | TGTGCCAGCAGCCCAGATGCAGATACGCAGTATTTT | CASSPDADTQYF
. | . | TRBJ1-1 | TRBV4-2 | TGTGCCAGCAGCCAAGAGGATGGAGGGGACACTGAAGCTTTCTTT | CASSQEDGGDTEAFF
TRBD2 | . | TRBJ2-1 | TRBV4-1 | TGCGCCAGCAGCCACTCACTAGCGGGAGGTGGTGAGCAGTTCTTC | CASSHSLAGGGEQFF
. | . | TRBJ2-3 | TRBV21-1 | TGTGCCAGCAGCAGCCCGCTATCGGGCATGGGACAGAAAGATACGCAGTATTTT | CASSSPLSGMGQKDTQYF
. | once | TRBJ1-2 | TRBV4-1 | TGCGCCAGCAGCCAAGTGGTACGAGGGGGCTATGGCTACACCTTC | CASSQVVRGGYGYTF
TRBD2 | . | TRBJ2-1 | TRBV27 | TGTGCCAGCAGGATGACGGCGGGAGGGTACAATGAGCAGTTCTTC | CASRMTAGGYNEQFF
TRBD2 | few | TRBJ2-5 | TRBV4-2 | TGTGCCAGCAGCCAAAGACTAGCAAGGTTAGAGACCCAGTACTTC | CASSQRLARLETQYF
. | . | TRBJ2-2 | TRBV4-2 | TGTGCCAGCAGCCAAGAAGTAACTTGGGGGGCCGGGGCCGGGGAGCTGTTTTTT | CASSQEVTWGAGAGELFF
. | . | TRBJ1-2 | TRBV15 | TGTGCCACCAGCAGAGATGCAAACTATGGCTACACCTTC | CATSRDANYGYTF
TRBD1 | . | TRBJ1-5 | TRBV6-8 | TGTGCCAGCAGTTCCCGGACAGGGGGCGTCCAGCCCCAGCATTTT | CASSSRTGGVQPQHF
. | few | TRBJ2-1 | TRBV6-6 | TGTGCCAGCAGTTACTCGGACAACAATGAGCAGTTCTTC | CASSYSDNNEQFF
. | . | TRBJ2-7 | TRBV6-5 | TGTGCCAGTGGGAGCCCAACCTACGAGCAGTACTTC | CASGSPTYEQYF
. | . | TRBJ2-7 | TRBV7-2 | TGTGCCAGCAGCTTAGCCTTGCCGTCTCATCCGGCGGGGGAGCAGTACTTC | CASSLALPSHPAGEQYF
. | few | TRBJ2-7 | TRBV4-1 | TGCGCCAGCAGCCAAGGAATGGTGCCTACCTACGAGCAGTACTTC | CASSQGMVPTYEQYF
. | . | TRBJ1-1 | TRBV4-1 | TGCGCCAGCAGGCAAGGGCACTACACAGGGAACACTGAAGCTTTCTTT | CASRQGHYTGNTEAFF